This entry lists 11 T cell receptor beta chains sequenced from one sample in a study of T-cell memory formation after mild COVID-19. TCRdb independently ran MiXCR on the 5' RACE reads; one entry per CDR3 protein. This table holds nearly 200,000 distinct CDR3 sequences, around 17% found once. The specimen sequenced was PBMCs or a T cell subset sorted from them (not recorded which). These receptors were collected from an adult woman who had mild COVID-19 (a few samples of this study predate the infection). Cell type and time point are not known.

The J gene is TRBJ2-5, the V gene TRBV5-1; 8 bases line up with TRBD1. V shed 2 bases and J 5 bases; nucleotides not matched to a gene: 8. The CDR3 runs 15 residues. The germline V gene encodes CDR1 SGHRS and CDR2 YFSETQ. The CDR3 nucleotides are TGCGCCAGCAGCTTCACAGGGGGAGTTAGGGAGACCCAGTACTTC. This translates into CASSFTGGVRETQYF.

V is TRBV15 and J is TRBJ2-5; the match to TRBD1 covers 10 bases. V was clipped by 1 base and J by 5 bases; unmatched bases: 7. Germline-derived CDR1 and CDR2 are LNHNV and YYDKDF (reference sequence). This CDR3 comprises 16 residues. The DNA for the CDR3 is TGTGCCACCAGCAGAGCGGGACAGGGGAAGGCCGAGACCCAGTACTTC. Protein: CATSRAGQGKAETQYF.

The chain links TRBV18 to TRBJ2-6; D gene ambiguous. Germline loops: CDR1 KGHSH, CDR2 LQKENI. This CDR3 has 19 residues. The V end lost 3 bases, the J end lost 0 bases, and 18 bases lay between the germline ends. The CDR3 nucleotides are TGTGCCAGCTCACCCGGTTCGTGGACGGGCAGCTCTGGGGCCAACGTCCTGACTTTC. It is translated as CASSPGSWTGSSGANVLTF.

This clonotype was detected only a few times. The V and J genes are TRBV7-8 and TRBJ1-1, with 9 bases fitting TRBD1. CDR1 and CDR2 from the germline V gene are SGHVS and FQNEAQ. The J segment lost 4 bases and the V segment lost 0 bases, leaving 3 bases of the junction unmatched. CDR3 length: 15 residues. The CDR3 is CASSLARQGGTEAFF. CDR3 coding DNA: TGTGCCAGCAGCTTAGCCCGACAGGGGGGCACTGAAGCTTTCTTT.

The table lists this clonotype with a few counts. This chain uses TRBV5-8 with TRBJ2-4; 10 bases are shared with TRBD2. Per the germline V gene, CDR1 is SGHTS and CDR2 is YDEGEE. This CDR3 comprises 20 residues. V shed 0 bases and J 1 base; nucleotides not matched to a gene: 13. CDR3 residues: CASSLASLAGGFVAKNIQYF. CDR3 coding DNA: TGTGCCAGCAGCTTGGCGTCGTTAGCGGGAGGATTTGTTGCCAAAAACATTCAGTACTTC.

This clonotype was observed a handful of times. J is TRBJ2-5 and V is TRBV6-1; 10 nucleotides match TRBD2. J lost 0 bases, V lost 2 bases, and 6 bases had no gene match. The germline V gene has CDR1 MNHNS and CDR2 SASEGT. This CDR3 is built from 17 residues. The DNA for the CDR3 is TGTGCCAGCAGTGAACTAGCGGGGGCTTCGTACCAAGAGACCCAGTACTTC. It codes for CASSELAGASYQETQYF.

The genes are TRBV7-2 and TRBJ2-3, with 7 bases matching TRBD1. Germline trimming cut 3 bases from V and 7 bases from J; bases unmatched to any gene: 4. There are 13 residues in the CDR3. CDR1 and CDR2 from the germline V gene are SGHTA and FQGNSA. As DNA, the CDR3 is TGTGCCAGCAGCTTGGGACAGAGGCATACGCAGTATTTT. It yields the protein CASSLGQRHTQYF.

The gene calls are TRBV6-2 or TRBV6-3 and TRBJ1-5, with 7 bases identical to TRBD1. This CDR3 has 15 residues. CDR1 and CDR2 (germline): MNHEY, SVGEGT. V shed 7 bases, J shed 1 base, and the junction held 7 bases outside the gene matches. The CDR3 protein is CASTATGRSNQPQHF. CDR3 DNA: TGTGCCAGCACCGCGACAGGGCGAAGCAATCAGCCCCAGCATTTT.

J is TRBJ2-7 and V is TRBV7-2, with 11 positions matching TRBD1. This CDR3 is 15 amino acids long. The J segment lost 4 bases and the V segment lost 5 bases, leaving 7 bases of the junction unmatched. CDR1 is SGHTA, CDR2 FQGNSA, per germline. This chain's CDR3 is CASSPRGTGGYEQYF. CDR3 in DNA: TGTGCCAGCAGCCCGAGGGGGACAGGGGGGTACGAGCAGTACTTC. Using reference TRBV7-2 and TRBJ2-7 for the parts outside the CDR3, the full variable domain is GAGVSQSPSNKVTEKGKDVELRCDPISGHTALYWYRQSLGQGLEFLIYFQGNSAPDKSGLPSDRFSAERTGGSVSTLTIQRTQQEDSAVYLCASSPRGTGGYEQYFGPGTRLTVT.

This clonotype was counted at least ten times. CDR3 nucleotides: TGTGCCAGCAGCCGGGACGGCTACGAGCAGTACTTC. Protein product: CASSRDGYEQYF. The genes are TRBV7-2 and TRBJ2-7; D is perhaps TRBD1 or TRBD2 (5 bases each). V lost 5 bases and J 3 bases, leaving 8 bases between the germline ends. CDR1 is SGHTA and CDR2 is FQGNSA in the germline V gene. The CDR3 covers 12 residues. The full variable domain, its missing parts supplied by reference TRBV7-2 and TRBJ2-7, is GAGVSQSPSNKVTEKGKDVELRCDPISGHTALYWYRQSLGQGLEFLIYFQGNSAPDKSGLPSDRFSAERTGGSVSTLTIQRTQQEDSAVYLCASSRDGYEQYFGPGTRLTVT.

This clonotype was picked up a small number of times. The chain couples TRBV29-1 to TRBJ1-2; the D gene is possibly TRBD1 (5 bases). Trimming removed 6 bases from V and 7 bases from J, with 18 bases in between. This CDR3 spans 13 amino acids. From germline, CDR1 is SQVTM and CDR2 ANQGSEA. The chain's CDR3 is CSVGRINKVGYTF. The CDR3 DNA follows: TGCAGCGTGGGACGCATAAATAAGGTTGGCTACACCTTC.